This T cell receptor (beta chain) came from a study of blood T cell repertoires in COVID-19 (TCRdb year 2020). As for the study more broadly: Samples covering the acute and convalescent phases of COVID-19 were provided by collaborators in the United States, Italy and Spain. The prospective study material was composed of cDNA or gDNA derived from T cells, B-cell-depleted T cells, or PBMCs. Deeply sampled blood TCRbeta repertoires from subjects exposed to, actively infected with, or recovered from COVID-19 were included in the dataset. The repertoires were released in a freely available public database intended as a resource for research on the immune response to SARS-CoV-2. Samples were obtained from the ongoing ImmuneRACE study (first 160 participants) and from over 1,000 subjects provided by 6 global collaborators. Sample metadata almost always included a de-identified subject ID, COVID-19 status, age in years and sex. Where HLA class I and class II types were available, the types were taken from metadata supplied by the sample provider, not from assay-based typing. Study-wide conclusions, independent of this receptor: The quantity of clinical and demographic metadata differed by source and by participant and was supplied without curation.

The collaborating institutions used their own protocols to collect whole blood in K2EDTA tubes. For TCRbeta analysis, collaborators shipped samples as frozen whole blood, isolated PBMCs, or DNA extracted from either of those sample types. TCRbeta CDR3 regions were amplified from genomic DNA by means of the immunoSEQ Assay, a bias-controlled multiplex PCR. As for the authors' bioinformatics: Within the assay, amplification of reference gene primers was used to estimate how many nucleated cells each sample contained. Sequence reads were collapsed and filtered to measure the absolute abundance of every unique TCRbeta CDR3 rearrangement. For each sample, productive Simpson clonality was calculated as the square root of Simpson's diversity index over productive rearrangements. This immuneACCESS table, as held by TCRdb, lists in-frame sequences with V and J called but not all clones. Of the missing ones, under half trace to an unresolved V gene in checked studies; the others have no known cause. D and trimming come from the DNA, and the V and J calls and clone size come from that table. A total of roughly 200,000 clones appear in this sample, around 80% of them only once. The top ten clonotypes cover 8.6% of the sample.

The germline V gene yields SGHVS for CDR1 and FNYEAQ for CDR2. Deletion took 1 base off V and 4 bases off J, with a span of 17 bases between the germline ends. Including cysteine and phenylalanine, the CDR3 has 17 amino acids. The kept DNA is CDR3 alone, 51 bases in frame from the first base. A note on this clone: Its antigen has not been determined. The record has no base qualities; no much larger clone is one base away.

This TCR was recovered from a man aged 35 to 55 with active or convalescent COVID-19. The material sequenced was peripheral blood. The chain couples TRBV7-6 to TRBJ1-5, with TRBD1 as a weak D call on 6 bases. The nucleotide sequence is TGTGCCAGCAGCTTAGGCCCCTCACAGGGAAATAATCAGCCCCAGCATTTT. Translated, this gives CASSLGPSQGNNQPQHF.